Given below is one T cell receptor (beta chain) in context. Original processing notes: From reference gene primer amplification, estimates of nucleated cell counts were derived. TCRdb's copy holds only in-frame clones and misses some; the assay was immunoSEQ multiplex PCR. V, J and clone size are taken as reported in that table, and D and trimming were inferred from the DNA itself. The sample consists of some 120,000 clones, over 80% of them appearing once. The record originates from a study of blood T cell repertoires in COVID-19. In the study overall: Samples taken during acute and convalescent COVID-19 were collected in the United States, Italy and Spain. Sources were T cells, B-cell-depleted T cells, or PBMCs; the material itself was cDNA or gDNA.

This CDR3 comprises 15 residues. Germline CDR1 LGHDT, CDR2 YNNKEL (reference sequence). V dropped 4 bases and J dropped 6; count of bases not matched to a gene: 8. The sequence was obtained from a woman aged 70-85 years with acute or convalescent COVID-19. Sequences were obtained from peripheral blood. The genes are TRBV3-1 (or the pseudogene TRBV3-2) and TRBJ2-1; 8 positions agree with TRBD1. CDR3 amino acids: CASSPDRGAFNEQFF. The CDR3 DNA is TGTGCCAGCAGCCCCGACAGGGGTGCCTTCAATGAGCAGTTCTTC.